This is a list of T cell receptor beta chains from one sample in a study of regulatory T cells in long-lasting Graves disease. TCRdb fed the multiplex PCR reads into MiXCR, producing one record per CDR3 protein. The data show approximately 440,000 distinct CDR3 sequences, 23% seen once. Source: peripheral blood mononuclear cells (PBMCs), taken when the disease was refractory, from a patient treated with antithyroid drugs. The receptors were gathered from a female donor with Graves disease. Each CDR3 is given with its conserved first and last residue. D genes are given only for firm matches. Rows may omit the clone size; those that give it use once, few, many or a size class.

>TRBV6-1|many|TRBJ2-7|.
CASSDRQGTYEQYF
TGTGCCAGCAGTGATAGGCAGGGGACCTACGAGCAGTACTTC
>TRBV6-2/TRBV6-3|few|TRBJ2-5|.
CATSLGSSQETQYF
TGTGCCACATCCCTGGGGAGCTCCCAAGAGACCCAGTACTTC
>TRBV6-5|.|TRBJ2-7|.
CASSYEDEQYF
TGTGCCAGCAGTTACGAGGACGAGCAGTACTTC
>TRBV13|.|TRBJ2-7|TRBD2
CASSRVKRGSYEQYF
TGTGCCAGCAGCCGTGTGAAGCGGGGGAGCTACGAGCAGTACTTC
>TRBV11-2|many|TRBJ1-1|TRBD1
CASRLSPGGRNTEAFF
TGTGCCAGCAGGTTAAGCCCAGGGGGACGGAACACTGAAGCTTTCTTT
>TRBV5-5|many|TRBJ1-1|.
CASSWGGSGTEAFF
TGTGCCAGCAGCTGGGGGGGGTCGGGCACTGAAGCTTTCTTT
>TRBV27|few|TRBJ2-7|.
CASRTLGHPTSEQYF
TGTGCCAGCAGGACATTGGGACATCCGACGAGCGAGCAGTACTTC
>TRBV28|many|TRBJ1-2|.
CASSRNGYTF
TGTGCCAGCAGTAGGAATGGCTACACCTTC
>TRBV25-1|.|TRBJ2-1|.
CASSELRGPYNEQFF
TGTGCCAGCAGTGAATTGAGAGGTCCCTACAATGAGCAGTTCTTC
>TRBV30|few|TRBJ2-7|.
CAWSPQPGYEQYF
TGTGCCTGGAGTCCCCAACCAGGGTACGAGCAGTACTTC
>TRBV19|few|TRBJ2-2|TRBD2
CASRLAGGSSTGELFF
TGTGCCAGTAGACTAGCGGGAGGGTCGAGCACCGGGGAGCTGTTTTTT
>TRBV6-1|many|TRBJ1-2|.
CASSEGGLGGYYGYTF
TGTGCCAGCAGTGAAGGCGGCCTAGGGGGATACTATGGCTACACCTTC
>TRBV2|many|TRBJ2-7|.
CASILGLAEAYEQYF
TGTGCCAGCATCTTGGGGTTAGCTGAGGCCTACGAGCAGTACTTC
>TRBV7-9|.|TRBJ2-5|.
CASSRPLARFREETQYF
TGTGCCAGCAGCCGCCCGCTAGCGAGATTCCGAGAAGAGACCCAGTACTTC
>TRBV5-1|few|TRBJ2-3|.
CASSLAAEPTDTQYF
TGCGCCAGCAGCTTGGCAGCGGAGCCCACAGATACGCAGTATTTT
>TRBV5-4|.|TRBJ1-1|.
CASSLMIFAGNTEAFF
TGTGCCAGCAGCTTGATGATTTTTGCAGGGAACACTGAAGCTTTCTTT
>TRBV12-3/TRBV12-4|few|TRBJ1-5|.
CASSPGDILNQPQHF
TGTGCCAGCAGCCCCGGGGACATCCTAAATCAGCCCCAGCATTTT
>TRBV30|many|TRBJ1-1|TRBD1
CVDRENTEAFF
TGTGTTGACAGGGAAAACACTGAAGCTTTCTTT
>TRBV3-1|many|TRBJ2-5|.
CASSQGAGQETQYF
TGTGCCAGCAGCCAAGGAGCGGGTCAAGAGACCCAGTACTTC
>TRBV7-2|.|TRBJ1-2|.
CASSPTNRDNYGYTF
TGTGCCAGCAGTCCTACTAACCGGGACAACTATGGCTACACCTTC
>TRBV7-2|few|TRBJ2-2|TRBD2
CASSFATSGSRTGELFF
TGTGCCAGCAGCTTCGCCACTAGCGGGAGTAGGACCGGGGAGCTGTTTTTT
>TRBV9|few|TRBJ1-1|.
CASSVVPENTEAFF
TGTGCCAGCAGCGTCGTTCCAGAGAACACTGAAGCTTTCTTT
>TRBV28|few|TRBJ2-5|.
CASSLWGFETQYF
TGTGCCAGCAGTTTATGGGGTTTTGAGACCCAGTACTTC
>TRBV7-3|.|TRBJ2-5|TRBD1
CASSSGQGAQETQYF
TGTGCCAGCAGCTCAGGACAGGGGGCCCAAGAGACCCAGTACTTC
>TRBV20-1|many|TRBJ2-1|TRBD2
CSVTAGGAYNEQFF
TGCAGTGTTACCGCGGGAGGAGCCTACAATGAGCAGTTCTTC
>TRBV28|many|TRBJ1-5|.
CASSLPGGNQPQHF
TGTGCCAGCAGTTTACCGGGGGGCAATCAGCCCCAGCATTTT
>TRBV19|many|TRBJ2-5|TRBD2
CASRAGGTPQETQYF
TGTGCCAGTAGGGCGGGAGGTACCCCTCAAGAGACCCAGTACTTC
>TRBV27|many|TRBJ2-7|TRBD2
CASSPPPRLAGGYEQYF
TGTGCCAGCAGTCCACCCCCCAGACTAGCGGGGGGCTACGAGCAGTACTTC
>TRBV5-1|few|TRBJ2-3|TRBD2
CASSLDLQAGGFSVPDTQYF
TGCGCCAGCAGCTTGGATCTACAAGCGGGAGGTTTTTCCGTCCCAGATACGCAGTATTTT
>TRBV6-2/TRBV6-3|.|TRBJ2-7|.
CASSYDILPVGEQYF
TGTGCCAGCAGTTACGATATACTACCGGTGGGTGAGCAGTACTTC
>TRBV7-2|many|TRBJ2-5|TRBD2
CASSLQVGGPGETQYF
TGTGCCAGCAGCCTACAGGTGGGAGGGCCGGGGGAGACCCAGTACTTC
>TRBV24-1|many|TRBJ1-5|.
CATSDHQNQPQHF
TGTGCCACCAGTGACCATCAGAATCAGCCCCAGCATTTT
>TRBV20-1|once|TRBJ2-3|TRBD2
CSARLLAGATDTQYF
TGCAGTGCTAGACTGCTAGCGGGCGCCACAGATACGCAGTATTTT
>TRBV27|many|TRBJ2-7|TRBD2
CASSETSGVSYEQYF
TGTGCCAGCAGTGAGACTAGCGGGGTCTCCTACGAGCAGTACTTC
>TRBV12-3/TRBV12-4|.|TRBJ2-3|.
CASSFPAGGTDTQYF
TGTGCCAGCAGTTTCCCGGCGGGCGGCACAGATACGCAGTATTTT
>TRBV15|many|TRBJ1-4|.
CATSRDRDRLNEKLFF
TGTGCCACCAGCAGAGATCGTGACAGGTTGAATGAAAAACTGTTTTTT
>TRBV28|many|TRBJ1-2|.
CAHAGGSYGYTF
TGTGCCCACGCGGGGGGTAGCTATGGCTACACCTTC
>TRBV2|few|TRBJ2-3|TRBD2
CASSYGLAGDLSTDTQYF
TGTGCCAGCAGTTACGGACTAGCGGGGGATTTAAGCACAGATACGCAGTATTTT
>TRBV19|.|TRBJ1-5|.
CASSIRAFSNQPQHF
TGTGCCAGTAGTATCAGGGCTTTTAGCAATCAGCCCCAGCATTTT
>TRBV7-2|.|TRBJ2-7|.
CASSLALAEQYF
TGTGCCAGCAGCTTAGCTTTAGCCGAGCAGTACTTC
>TRBV28|few|TRBJ2-7|TRBD2
CASRGLAGSYEQYF
TGTGCCAGCCGAGGACTAGCGGGATCCTACGAGCAGTACTTC
>TRBV20-1|.|TRBJ1-1|.
CSAPGNTEAFF
TGCAGTGCTCCCGGGAACACTGAAGCTTTCTTT
>TRBV5-5|few|TRBJ2-4|.
CASSIMQGVGNIQYF
TGTGCCAGCAGCATAATGCAGGGCGTCGGAAACATTCAGTACTTC
>TRBV19|.|TRBJ1-1|TRBD1
CASSPTRLGQAMNTEAFF
TGTGCCAGTAGCCCCACCCGACTGGGACAGGCCATGAACACTGAAGCTTTCTTT
>TRBV6-2/TRBV6-3|.|TRBJ2-4|.
CASRPYKELLSRVEDKNIQYF
TGTGCCAGCAGACCTTACAAAGAATTACTCAGCAGGGTCGAGGACAAAAACATTCAGTACTTC
>TRBV4-2|.|TRBJ1-2|TRBD1
CASSQGRPRTGFGYTF
TGTGCCAGCAGCCAAGGGAGGCCTCGGACAGGCTTTGGCTACACCTTC
>TRBV2|many|TRBJ1-1|.
CASSGLTVNTEAFF
TGTGCCAGCAGTGGATTAACAGTGAACACTGAAGCTTTCTTT
>TRBV7-3|many|TRBJ2-5|TRBD1
CASSSMGQGAQYF
TGTGCCAGCAGTTCTATGGGACAGGGTGCCCAGTACTTC
>TRBV11-2|.|TRBJ2-1|TRBD2
CASSGLAGHNEQFF
TGTGCCAGCAGCGGACTAGCGGGACACAATGAGCAGTTCTTC
>TRBV5-6|.|TRBJ2-2|.
CASSLLVGTGAGELFF
TGTGCCAGCAGCTTGTTGGTCGGAACCGGTGCCGGGGAGCTGTTTTTT
>TRBV7-2|few|TRBJ1-3|TRBD1
CASSSLTGSGNTIYF
TGTGCCAGCAGCTCGCTGACAGGGTCTGGAAACACCATATATTTT
>TRBV12-3/TRBV12-4|few|TRBJ2-2|.
CASTSPRSEVTGELFF
TGTGCCAGCACCTCACCTCGGTCGGAGGTCACCGGGGAGCTGTTTTTT
>TRBV24-1|few|TRBJ1-5|.
CATSDQDQPQHF
TGTGCCACCAGTGATCAAGATCAGCCCCAGCATTTT
>TRBV27|many|TRBJ1-5|TRBD1
CASSPTGGGQPQHF
TGTGCCAGCAGTCCAACAGGGGGCGGTCAGCCCCAGCATTTT
>TRBV11-2|few|TRBJ2-5|TRBD2
CASSPTGTSGIYETQYF
TGTGCCAGCAGCCCCACCGGGACTAGCGGGATTTATGAGACCCAGTACTTC
>TRBV12-3/TRBV12-4|few|TRBJ2-2|TRBD2
CASSPHLAGHTGELFF
TGTGCCAGCAGTCCCCATCTAGCGGGGCACACCGGGGAGCTGTTTTTT